This TCR beta chain was recorded in a study of cytomegalovirus exposure and HLA in healthy donors. Study-level points and caveats: Using the classifier, cytomegalovirus status was reportedly diagnosed with high specificity and sensitivity. That first-cohort TCR clusters tended to co-occur in the 95 to 150 validation repertoires was found in a later analysis. Listed as cytomegalovirus-associated were 164 TCR beta chains. Usually a TCR sequence was rare, but some public TCRs were found in many donors.

Regarding this clone: Its antigen is currently unknown.

J lost 5 bases, V lost 3 bases, and 5 bases had no gene match. Germline lookup yields CDR1 SGHRS and CDR2 YFSETQ. CDR3 size: 16 residues. Profiled with immunoSEQ multiplex PCR; TCRdb holds only in-frame clones, not every one. The sample consists of 200,000 to 250,000 clones, roughly 84% of them appearing once. This chain joins TRBV5-1 and TRBJ2-7; 16 bases fit TRBD2. The origin of this receptor is a woman under 30 in good health and CMV-seropositive. Sequencing was performed on PBMCs. The CDR3 DNA is TGCGCCAGCAGCTCGGGACTAGCGGGAGGGAAAGACGAGCAGTACTTC. Translation: CASSSGLAGGKDEQYF.